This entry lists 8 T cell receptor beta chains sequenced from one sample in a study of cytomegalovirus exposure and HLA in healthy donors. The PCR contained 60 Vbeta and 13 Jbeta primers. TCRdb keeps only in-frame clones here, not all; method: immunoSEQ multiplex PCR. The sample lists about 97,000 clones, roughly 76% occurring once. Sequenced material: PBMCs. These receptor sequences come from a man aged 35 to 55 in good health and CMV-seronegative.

In DNA form, the CDR3 reads TGCGCCAGCAGCCAAGATTTCTGGACTAGCGGGGCTACAGAGACCCAGTACTTC. It specifies CASSQDFWTSGATETQYF. The chain has TRBV4-3 and TRBJ2-5, with 12 bases fitting TRBD2. The germline V gene has CDR1 LGHNA and CDR2 YSLEER. Losses at the gene ends were 0 bases for V and 4 bases for J; bases not matched to a gene: 9. The CDR3 has 18 amino acids.

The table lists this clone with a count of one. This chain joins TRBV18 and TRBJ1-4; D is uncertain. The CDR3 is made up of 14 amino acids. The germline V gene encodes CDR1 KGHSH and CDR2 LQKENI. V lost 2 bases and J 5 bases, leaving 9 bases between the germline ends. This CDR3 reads CASSPRTANEKLFF. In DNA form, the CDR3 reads TGTGCCAGCTCACCAAGGACTGCGAATGAAAAACTGTTTTTT.

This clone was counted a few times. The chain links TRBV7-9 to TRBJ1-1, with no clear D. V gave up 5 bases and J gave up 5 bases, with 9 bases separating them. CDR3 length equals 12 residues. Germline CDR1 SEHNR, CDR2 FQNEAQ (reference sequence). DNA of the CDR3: TGTGCCAGCAGCCAAGAGCGGACTGAAGCTTTCTTT. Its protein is CASSQERTEAFF.

The CDR3 DNA follows: TGTGCCAGCAGCAAGGGACAGGGCGTGTTGTATGAGCAGTTCTTC. This codes for CASSKGQGVLYEQFF. J is TRBJ2-1 and V is TRBV7-8; 9 bases line up with TRBD1. CDR3 size: 15 residues. With V trimmed by 5 bases and J by 8 bases, 10 bases remained unmatched. Per germline, CDR1 SGHVS and CDR2 FQNEAQ.

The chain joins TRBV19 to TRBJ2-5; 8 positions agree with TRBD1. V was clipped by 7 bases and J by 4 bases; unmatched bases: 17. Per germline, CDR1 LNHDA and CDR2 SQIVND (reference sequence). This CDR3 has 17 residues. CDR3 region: CASTDRGSLFLPETQYF. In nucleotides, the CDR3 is TGTGCCAGTACCGACAGGGGCAGTCTGTTCCTGCCAGAGACCCAGTACTTC. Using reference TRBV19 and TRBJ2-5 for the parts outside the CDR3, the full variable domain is DGGITQSPKYLFRKEGQNVTLSCEQNLNHDAMYWYRQDPGQGLRLIYYSQIVNDFQKGDIAEGYSVSREKKESFPLTVTSAQKNPTAFYLCASTDRGSLFLPETQYFGPGTRLLVL.

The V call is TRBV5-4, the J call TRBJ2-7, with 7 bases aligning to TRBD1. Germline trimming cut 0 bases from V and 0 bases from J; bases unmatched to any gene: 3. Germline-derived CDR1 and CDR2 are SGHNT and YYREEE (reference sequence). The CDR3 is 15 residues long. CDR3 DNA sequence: TGTGCCAGCAGCTTGGGGGCAGGGGGCTCCTACGAGCAGTACTTC. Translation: CASSLGAGGSYEQYF.

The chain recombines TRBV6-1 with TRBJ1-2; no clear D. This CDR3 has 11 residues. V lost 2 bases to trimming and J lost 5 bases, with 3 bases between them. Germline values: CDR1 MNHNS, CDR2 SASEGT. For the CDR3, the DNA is TGTGCCAGCAGTGAAATATATGGCTACACCTTC. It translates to CASSEIYGYTF.

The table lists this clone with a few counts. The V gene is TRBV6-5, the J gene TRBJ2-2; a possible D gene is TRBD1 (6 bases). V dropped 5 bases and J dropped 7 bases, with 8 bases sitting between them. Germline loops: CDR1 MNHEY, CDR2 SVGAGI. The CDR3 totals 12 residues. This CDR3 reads CASSQQGGELFF. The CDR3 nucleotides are TGTGCCAGCAGTCAACAGGGCGGGGAGCTGTTTTTT.